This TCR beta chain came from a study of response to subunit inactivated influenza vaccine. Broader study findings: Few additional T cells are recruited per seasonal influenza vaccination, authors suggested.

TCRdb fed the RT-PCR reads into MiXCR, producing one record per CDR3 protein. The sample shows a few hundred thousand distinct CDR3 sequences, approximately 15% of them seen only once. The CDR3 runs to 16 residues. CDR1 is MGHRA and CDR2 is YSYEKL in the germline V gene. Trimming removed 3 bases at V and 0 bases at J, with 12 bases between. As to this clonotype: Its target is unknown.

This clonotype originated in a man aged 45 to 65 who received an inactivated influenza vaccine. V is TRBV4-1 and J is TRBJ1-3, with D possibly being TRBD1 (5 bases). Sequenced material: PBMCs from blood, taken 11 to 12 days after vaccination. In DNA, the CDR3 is TGCGCCAGCAGCCAGGGAACAGGCCGCTCTGGAAACACCATATATTTT. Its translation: CASSQGTGRSGNTIYF.